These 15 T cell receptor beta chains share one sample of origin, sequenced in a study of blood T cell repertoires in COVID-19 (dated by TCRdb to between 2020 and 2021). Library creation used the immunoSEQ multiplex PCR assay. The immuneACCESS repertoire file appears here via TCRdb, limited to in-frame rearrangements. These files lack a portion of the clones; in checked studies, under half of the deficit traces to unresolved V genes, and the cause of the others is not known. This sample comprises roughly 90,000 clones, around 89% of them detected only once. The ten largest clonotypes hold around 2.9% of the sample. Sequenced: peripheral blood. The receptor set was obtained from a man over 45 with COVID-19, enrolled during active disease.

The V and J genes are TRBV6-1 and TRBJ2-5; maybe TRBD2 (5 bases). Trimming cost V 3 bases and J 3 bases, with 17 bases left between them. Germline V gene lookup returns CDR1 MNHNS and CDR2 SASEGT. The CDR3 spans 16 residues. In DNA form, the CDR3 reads TGTGCCAGCAGTGATTTTGGCGGGTCAGTAAAAGAGACCCAGTACTTC. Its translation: CASSDFGGSVKETQYF.

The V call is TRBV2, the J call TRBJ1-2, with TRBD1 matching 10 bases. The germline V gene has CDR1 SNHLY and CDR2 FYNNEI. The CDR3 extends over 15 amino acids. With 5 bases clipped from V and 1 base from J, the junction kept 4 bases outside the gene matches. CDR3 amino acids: CASSQGQGINYGYTF. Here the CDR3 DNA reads TGTGCCAGCAGTCAGGGACAGGGGATTAACTATGGCTACACCTTC.

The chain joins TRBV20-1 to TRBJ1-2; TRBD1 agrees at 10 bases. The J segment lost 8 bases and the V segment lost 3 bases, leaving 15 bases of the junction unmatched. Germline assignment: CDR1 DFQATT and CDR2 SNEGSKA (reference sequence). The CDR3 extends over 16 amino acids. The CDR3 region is CSASGTGGGTGAGYTF. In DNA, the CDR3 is TGCAGTGCTAGTGGGACCGGTGGGGGGACAGGGGCCGGCTACACCTTC.

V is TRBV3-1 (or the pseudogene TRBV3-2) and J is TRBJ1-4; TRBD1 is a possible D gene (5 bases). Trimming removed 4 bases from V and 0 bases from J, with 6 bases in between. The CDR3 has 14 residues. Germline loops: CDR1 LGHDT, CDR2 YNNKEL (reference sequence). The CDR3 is CASSPTATNEKLFF. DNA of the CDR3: TGTGCCAGCAGCCCGACAGCAACTAATGAAAAACTGTTTTTT.

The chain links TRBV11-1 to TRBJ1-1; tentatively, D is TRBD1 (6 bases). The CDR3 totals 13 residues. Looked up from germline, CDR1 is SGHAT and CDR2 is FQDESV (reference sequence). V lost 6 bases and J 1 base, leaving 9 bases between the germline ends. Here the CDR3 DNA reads TGTGCCAGCAGTTCACAGGGGAACACTGAAGCTTTCTTT. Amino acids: CASSSQGNTEAFF. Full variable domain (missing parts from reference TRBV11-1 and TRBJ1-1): EAEVAQSPRYKITEKSQAVAFWCDPISGHATLYWYRQILGQGPELLVQFQDESVVDDSQLPKDRFSAERLKGVDSTLKIQPAELGDSAMYLCASSSQGNTEAFFGQGTRLTVV.

The CDR3 here is CASTPPGGWSNQPQHF. The CDR3 DNA is TGTGCCAGCACCCCCCCCGGGGGTTGGAGCAATCAGCCCCAGCATTTT. This rearrangement joins TRBV28 to TRBJ1-5, with D maybe TRBD1 (5 bases). Trimming left V 7 bases short and J 1 base short, with 17 bases between. CDR1 is MDHEN, CDR2 SYDVKM, per germline. The CDR3 sequence is 16 residues long.

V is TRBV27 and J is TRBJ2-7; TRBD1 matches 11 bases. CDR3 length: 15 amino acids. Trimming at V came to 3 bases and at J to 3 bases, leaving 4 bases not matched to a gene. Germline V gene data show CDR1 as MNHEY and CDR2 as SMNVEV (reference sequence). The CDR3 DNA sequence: TGTGCCAGCAGTTTGGGACAGGGGGTTATCTACGAGCAGTACTTC. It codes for CASSLGQGVIYEQYF.

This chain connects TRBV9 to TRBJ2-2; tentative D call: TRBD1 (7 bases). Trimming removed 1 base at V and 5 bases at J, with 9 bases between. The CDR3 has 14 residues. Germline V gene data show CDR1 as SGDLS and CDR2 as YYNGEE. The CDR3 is CASSVQGGTGELFF. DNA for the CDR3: TGTGCCAGCAGCGTACAGGGGGGAACCGGGGAGCTGTTTTTT.

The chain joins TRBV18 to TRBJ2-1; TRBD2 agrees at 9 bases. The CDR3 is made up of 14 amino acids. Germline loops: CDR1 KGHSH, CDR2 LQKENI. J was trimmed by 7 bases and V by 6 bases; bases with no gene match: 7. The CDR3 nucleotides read TGTGCCAGCTCCGGCGGGGGGGCAGGTAATGAGCAGTTCTTC. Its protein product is CASSGGGAGNEQFF. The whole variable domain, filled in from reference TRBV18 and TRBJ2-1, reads NAGVMQNPRHLVRRRGQEARLRCSPMKGHSHVYWYRQLPEEGLKFMVYLQKENIIDESGMPKERFSAEFPKEGPSILRIQQVVRGDSAAYFCASSGGGAGNEQFFGPGTRLTVL.

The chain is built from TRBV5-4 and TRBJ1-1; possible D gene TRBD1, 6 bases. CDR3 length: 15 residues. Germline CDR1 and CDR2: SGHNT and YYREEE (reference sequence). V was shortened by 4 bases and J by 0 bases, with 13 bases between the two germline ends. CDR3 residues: CASSPQGSMNTEAFF. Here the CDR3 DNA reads TGTGCCAGCAGCCCTCAGGGGTCTATGAACACTGAAGCTTTCTTT.

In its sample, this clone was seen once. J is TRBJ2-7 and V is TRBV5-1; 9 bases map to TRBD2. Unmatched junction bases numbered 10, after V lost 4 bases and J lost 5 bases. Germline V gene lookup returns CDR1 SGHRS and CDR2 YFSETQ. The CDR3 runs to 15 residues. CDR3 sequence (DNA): TGCGCCAGCAGCCTCGCCAGCGGGGGGTTGGACGAGCAGTACTTC. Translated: CASSLASGGLDEQYF.

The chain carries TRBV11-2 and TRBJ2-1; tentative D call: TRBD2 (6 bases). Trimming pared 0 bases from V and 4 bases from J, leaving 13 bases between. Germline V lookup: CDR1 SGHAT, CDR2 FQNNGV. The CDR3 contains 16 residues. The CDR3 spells CASSLDLGGRYNEQFF. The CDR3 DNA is TGTGCCAGCAGCTTAGATCTTGGGGGGAGATACAATGAGCAGTTCTTC.

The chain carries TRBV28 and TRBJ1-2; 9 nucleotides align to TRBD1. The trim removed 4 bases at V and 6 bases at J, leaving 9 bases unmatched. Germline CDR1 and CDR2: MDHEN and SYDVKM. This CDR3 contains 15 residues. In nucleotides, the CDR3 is TGTGCCAGCAGTTCCCCTGGGACAGGGAGACATGGCTACACCTTC. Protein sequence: CASSSPGTGRHGYTF.

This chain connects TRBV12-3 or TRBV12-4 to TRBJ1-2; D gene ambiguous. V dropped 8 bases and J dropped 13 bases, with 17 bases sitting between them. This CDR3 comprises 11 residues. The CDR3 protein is CASGETRVGTF. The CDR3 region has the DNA TGTGCCAGCGGAGAGACGAGGGTGGGCACCTTC.

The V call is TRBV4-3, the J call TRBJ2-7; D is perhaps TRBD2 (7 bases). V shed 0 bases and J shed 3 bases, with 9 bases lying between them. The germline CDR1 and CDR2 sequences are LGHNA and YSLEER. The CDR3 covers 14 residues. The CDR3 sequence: CASSQDRGGYEQYF. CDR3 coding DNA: TGCGCCAGCAGCCAAGATAGGGGGGGCTACGAGCAGTACTTC.